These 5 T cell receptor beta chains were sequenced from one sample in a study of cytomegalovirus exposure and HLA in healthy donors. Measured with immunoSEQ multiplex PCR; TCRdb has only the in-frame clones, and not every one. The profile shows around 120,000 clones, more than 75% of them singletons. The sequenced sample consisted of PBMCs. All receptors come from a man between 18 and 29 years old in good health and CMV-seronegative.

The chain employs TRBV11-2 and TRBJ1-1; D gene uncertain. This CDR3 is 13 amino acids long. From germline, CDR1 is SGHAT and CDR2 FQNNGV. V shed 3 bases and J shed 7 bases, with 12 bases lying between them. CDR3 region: CASSFFPGNEAFF. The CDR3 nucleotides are TGTGCCAGCAGCTTTTTTCCGGGGAATGAAGCTTTCTTT.

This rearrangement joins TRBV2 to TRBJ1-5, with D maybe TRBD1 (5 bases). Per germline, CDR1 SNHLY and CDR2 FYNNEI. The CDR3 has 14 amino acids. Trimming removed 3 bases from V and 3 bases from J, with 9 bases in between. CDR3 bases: TGTGCCAGCAGTGACGGACACAACAATCAGCCCCAGCATTTT. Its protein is CASSDGHNNQPQHF.

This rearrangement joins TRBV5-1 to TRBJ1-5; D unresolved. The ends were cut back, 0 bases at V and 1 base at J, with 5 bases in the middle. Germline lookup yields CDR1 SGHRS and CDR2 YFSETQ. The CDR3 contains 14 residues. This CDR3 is CASSLDSSNQPQHF. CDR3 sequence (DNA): TGCGCCAGCAGCTTGGACAGCAGCAATCAGCCCCAGCATTTT.

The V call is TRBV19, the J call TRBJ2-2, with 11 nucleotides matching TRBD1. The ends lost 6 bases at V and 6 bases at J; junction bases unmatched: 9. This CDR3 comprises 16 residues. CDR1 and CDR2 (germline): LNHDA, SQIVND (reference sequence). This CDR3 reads CASSKRPGQGAGELFF. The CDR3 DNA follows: TGTGCCAGTAGCAAAAGACCGGGACAGGGGGCCGGGGAGCTGTTTTTT.

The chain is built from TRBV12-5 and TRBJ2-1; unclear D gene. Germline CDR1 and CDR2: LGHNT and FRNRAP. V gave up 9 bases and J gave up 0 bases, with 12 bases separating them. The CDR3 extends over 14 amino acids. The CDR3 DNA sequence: TGTGCTAGCGGAGCCGGCGTCTCCTACAATGAGCAGTTCTTC. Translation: CASGAGVSYNEQFF.